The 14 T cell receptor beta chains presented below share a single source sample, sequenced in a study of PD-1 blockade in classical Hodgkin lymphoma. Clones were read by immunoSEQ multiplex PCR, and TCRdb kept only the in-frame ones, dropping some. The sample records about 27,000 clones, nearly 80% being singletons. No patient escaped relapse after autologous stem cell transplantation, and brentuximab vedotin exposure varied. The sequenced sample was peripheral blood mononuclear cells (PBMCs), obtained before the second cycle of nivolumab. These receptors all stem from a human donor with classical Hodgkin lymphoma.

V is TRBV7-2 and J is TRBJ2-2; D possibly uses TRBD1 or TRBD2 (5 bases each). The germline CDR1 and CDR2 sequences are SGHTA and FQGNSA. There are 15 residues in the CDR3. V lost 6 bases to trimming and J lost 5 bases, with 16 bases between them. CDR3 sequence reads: CASRSVGAWTGELFF. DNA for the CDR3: TGTGCCAGCAGATCCGTCGGGGCTTGGACCGGGGAGCTGTTTTTT. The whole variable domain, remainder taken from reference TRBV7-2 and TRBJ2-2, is GAGVSQSPSNKVTEKGKDVELRCDPISGHTALYWYRQSLGQGLEFLIYFQGNSAPDKSGLPSDRFSAERTGGSVSTLTIQRTQQEDSAVYLCASRSVGAWTGELFFGEGSRLTVL.

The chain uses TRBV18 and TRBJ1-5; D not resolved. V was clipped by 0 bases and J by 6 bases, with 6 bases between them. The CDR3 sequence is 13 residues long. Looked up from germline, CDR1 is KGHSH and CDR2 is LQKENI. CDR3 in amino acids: CASSPPEGQPQHF. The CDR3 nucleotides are TGTGCCAGCTCACCACCGGAAGGTCAGCCCCAGCATTTT.

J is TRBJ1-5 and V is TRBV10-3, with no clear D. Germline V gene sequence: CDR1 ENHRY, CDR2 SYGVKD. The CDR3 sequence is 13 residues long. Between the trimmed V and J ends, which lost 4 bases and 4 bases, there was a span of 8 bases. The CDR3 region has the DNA TGTGCCATCAGTGGAGGGTCGAATCAGCCCCAGCATTTT. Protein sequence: CAISGGSNQPQHF.

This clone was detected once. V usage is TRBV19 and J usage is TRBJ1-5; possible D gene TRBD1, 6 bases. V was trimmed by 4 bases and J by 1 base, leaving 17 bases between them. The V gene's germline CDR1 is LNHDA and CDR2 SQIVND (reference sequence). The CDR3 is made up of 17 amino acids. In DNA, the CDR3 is TGTGCCAGTAGTAAACCACAGGGTTTCGGGAGCAATCAGCCCCAGCATTTT. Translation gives CASSKPQGFGSNQPQHF.

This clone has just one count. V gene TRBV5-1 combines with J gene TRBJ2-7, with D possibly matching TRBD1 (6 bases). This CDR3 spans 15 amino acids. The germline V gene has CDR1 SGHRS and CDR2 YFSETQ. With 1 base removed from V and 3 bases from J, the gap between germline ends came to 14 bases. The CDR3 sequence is CASSLMAGENYEQYF. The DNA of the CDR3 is TGCGCCAGCAGCTTGATGGCAGGGGAAAACTACGAGCAGTACTTC.

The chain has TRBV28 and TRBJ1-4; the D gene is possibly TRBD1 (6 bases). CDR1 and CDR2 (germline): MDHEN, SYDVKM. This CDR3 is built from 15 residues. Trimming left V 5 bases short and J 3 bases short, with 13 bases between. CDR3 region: CASSEQGAANEKLFF. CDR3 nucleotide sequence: TGTGCCAGCAGTGAACAGGGAGCGGCTAATGAAAAACTGTTTTTT.

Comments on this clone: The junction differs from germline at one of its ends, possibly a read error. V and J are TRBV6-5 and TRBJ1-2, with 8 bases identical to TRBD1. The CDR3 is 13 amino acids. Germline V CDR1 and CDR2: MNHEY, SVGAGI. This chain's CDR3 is CASSQGALYDYTF. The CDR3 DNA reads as TGTGCCAGCAGTCAGGGGGCGCTTTATGACTACACCTTC.

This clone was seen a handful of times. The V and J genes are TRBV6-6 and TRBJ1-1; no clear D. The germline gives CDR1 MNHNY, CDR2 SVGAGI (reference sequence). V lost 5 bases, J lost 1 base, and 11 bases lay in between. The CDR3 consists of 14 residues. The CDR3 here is CASSIPWENTEAFF. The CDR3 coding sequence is TGTGCCAGCAGTATTCCGTGGGAGAACACTGAAGCTTTCTTT.

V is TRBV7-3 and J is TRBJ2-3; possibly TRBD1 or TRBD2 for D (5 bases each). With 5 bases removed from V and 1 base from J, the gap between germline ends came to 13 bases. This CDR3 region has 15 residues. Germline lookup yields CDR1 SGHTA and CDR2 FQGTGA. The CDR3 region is CASSQRGDGTDTQYF. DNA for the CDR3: TGTGCCAGCAGCCAGCGTGGGGACGGCACAGATACGCAGTATTTT.

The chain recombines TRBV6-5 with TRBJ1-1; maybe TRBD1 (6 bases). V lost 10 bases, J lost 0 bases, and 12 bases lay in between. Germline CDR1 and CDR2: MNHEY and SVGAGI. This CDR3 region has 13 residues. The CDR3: CATTGHMNTEAFF. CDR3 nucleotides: TGTGCCACCACGGGACACATGAACACTGAAGCTTTCTTT.

DNA of the CDR3: TGCGCCAGCAGCCCTTCGACCGGGACCGTCTCCCTCAGGGAAAACATTCAGTACTTC. Protein sequence: CASSPSTGTVSLRENIQYF. The chain has TRBV4-3 and TRBJ2-4; D may match TRBD1 or TRBD2 (5 bases each). The CDR3 consists of 19 residues. With 4 bases removed from V and 5 bases from J, the gap between germline ends came to 27 bases. Germline V gene data show CDR1 as LGHNA and CDR2 as YSLEER.

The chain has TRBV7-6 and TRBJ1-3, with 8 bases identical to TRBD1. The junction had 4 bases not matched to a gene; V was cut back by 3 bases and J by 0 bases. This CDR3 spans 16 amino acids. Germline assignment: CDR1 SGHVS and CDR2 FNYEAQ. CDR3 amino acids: CASSFRTGGSGNTIYF. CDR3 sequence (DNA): TGTGCCAGCAGCTTTCGTACAGGGGGCTCTGGAAACACCATATATTTT.

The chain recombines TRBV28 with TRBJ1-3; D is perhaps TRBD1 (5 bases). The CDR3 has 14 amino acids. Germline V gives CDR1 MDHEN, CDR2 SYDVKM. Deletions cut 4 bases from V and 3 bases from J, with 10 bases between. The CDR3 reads CASSWGEDGNTIYF. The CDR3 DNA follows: TGTGCCAGCAGTTGGGGGGAAGATGGAAACACCATATATTTT.

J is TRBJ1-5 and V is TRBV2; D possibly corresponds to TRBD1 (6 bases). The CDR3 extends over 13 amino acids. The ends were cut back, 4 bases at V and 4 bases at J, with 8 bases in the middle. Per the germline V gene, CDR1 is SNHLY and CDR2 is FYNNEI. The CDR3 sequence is CASSAQGNQPQHF. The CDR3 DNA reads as TGTGCCAGCAGTGCCCAGGGGAATCAGCCCCAGCATTTT.